A single sample is the source of the 30 T cell receptor beta chains below, sequenced in a study of cytomegalovirus exposure and HLA in healthy donors. Primers for the PCR totalled 60 Vbeta and 13 Jbeta. Here immunoSEQ multiplex PCR was the method, and the copy in TCRdb shows in-frame clones only, minus some. The clone table shows 200,000 to 250,000 clones, with the ten largest holding around 1.1%. Sequenced input: PBMCs. The source of these receptors is a girl between 2 and 10 years old in good health and CMV-seropositive.

The V and J genes are TRBV11-2 and TRBJ2-7, with D perhaps TRBD1 (6 bases). This CDR3 region has 12 residues. Trimming left V 4 bases short and J 4 bases short, with 8 bases between. Germline assignment: CDR1 SGHAT and CDR2 FQNNGV. The CDR3 region has the DNA TGTGCCAGCAGCTCTACAGGGTACGAGCAGTACTTC. Amino acids: CASSSTGYEQYF.

CDR3 residues: CASRVAINRVEQFF. The DNA for the CDR3 is TGTGCCAGCAGAGTTGCAATAAACAGGGTTGAGCAGTTCTTC. This sequence joins TRBV2 and TRBJ2-1, with D perhaps matching TRBD1 (6 bases). Per the germline V gene, CDR1 is SNHLY and CDR2 is FYNNEI. The CDR3 sequence is 14 residues long. The V end lost 6 bases, the J end lost 9 bases, and 18 bases lay between the germline ends.

The chain couples TRBV18 to TRBJ1-2; 12 nucleotides align to TRBD1. The CDR3 length is 15 residues. V trimming: 6 bases; J trimming: 4 bases; junction bases outside the gene matches: 6. The germline V gene encodes CDR1 KGHSH and CDR2 LQKENI. The CDR3 DNA reads as TGTGCCAGCTCTCGGGACAGGGGGCGAGGCTATGGCTACACCTTC. It codes for CASSRDRGRGYGYTF.

This chain connects TRBV7-9 to TRBJ2-5, with D possibly TRBD1 on 5 matching bases. CDR3 length equals 13 residues. Per the germline V gene, CDR1 is SEHNR and CDR2 is FQNEAQ (reference sequence). V was pared by 3 bases and J by 2 bases, with 7 bases between. CDR3 sequence reads: CASSFTGQETQYF. The CDR3 DNA follows: TGTGCCAGCAGCTTTACAGGTCAAGAGACCCAGTACTTC.

This sequence joins TRBV5-1 and TRBJ1-1, with D maybe TRBD1 (5 bases). Trimming pared 1 base from V and 7 bases from J, leaving 17 bases between. The germline V gene encodes CDR1 SGHRS and CDR2 YFSETQ. This CDR3 is 15 amino acids long. CDR3 in DNA: TGCGCCAGCAGCTTGCAGAGCCCGGGGGGAAATGAAGCTTTCTTT. Encoded protein: CASSLQSPGGNEAFF.

The chain has TRBV11-2 and TRBJ2-1; TRBD2 matches at 9 bases. Germline V gene lookup returns CDR1 SGHAT and CDR2 FQNNGV. The CDR3 runs to 16 residues. Trimming at V came to 0 bases and at J to 3 bases, leaving 3 bases not matched to a gene. CDR3 in amino acids: CASSLEASGVYNEQFF. In DNA form, the CDR3 reads TGTGCCAGCAGCTTAGAAGCTAGCGGGGTCTACAATGAGCAGTTCTTC.

The V gene is TRBV7-9, the J gene TRBJ1-1, with D possibly matching TRBD1 (6 bases). The CDR3 contains 13 residues. Trimming shortened V by 5 bases and J by 0 bases, and 7 bases separated the two germline ends. Germline lookup yields CDR1 SEHNR and CDR2 FQNEAQ (reference sequence). The CDR3 spells CASSRTVNTEAFF. The CDR3 nucleotides are TGTGCCAGCAGCCGGACAGTGAACACTGAAGCTTTCTTT.

The V gene is TRBV7-9, the J gene TRBJ1-5; tentative D call: TRBD1 (5 bases). CDR1 and CDR2 from the germline V gene are SEHNR and FQNEAQ (reference sequence). Trimming removed 5 bases at V and 4 bases at J, with 21 bases between. This CDR3 has 17 amino acids. CDR3 amino acids: CASSPPETPDRNQPQHF. The CDR3 nucleotides are TGTGCCAGCAGCCCCCCGGAGACACCAGACAGAAATCAGCCCCAGCATTTT. The entire variable domain, with the rest obtained from reference TRBV7-9 and TRBJ1-5, is as follows: DTGVSQNPRHKITKRGQNVTFRCDPISEHNRLYWYRQTLGQGPEFLTYFQNEAQLEKSRLLSDRFSAERPKGSFSTLEIQRTEQGDSAMYLCASSPPETPDRNQPQHFGDGTRLSIL.

The chain uses TRBV30 and TRBJ1-3; no clear D. The ends were cut back, 1 base at V and 2 bases at J, with 6 bases in the middle. CDR3 length: 13 residues. Germline CDR1 is GTSNPN and CDR2 is SVGIG (reference sequence). CDR3 protein: CAWSDGAGNTIYF. CDR3 coding DNA: TGTGCCTGGAGTGACGGAGCTGGAAACACCATATATTTT.

The rearrangement joins TRBV20-1 to TRBJ1-4, with D possibly being TRBD1 (6 bases). Trimming took 2 bases from V and 8 from J, leaving 6 bases between them. Per the germline V gene, CDR1 is DFQATT and CDR2 is SNEGSKA (reference sequence). The CDR3 runs 11 residues. CDR3 loop: CSARQGEKLFF. In DNA, the CDR3 is TGCAGTGCTAGACAGGGGGAAAAACTGTTTTTT.

The rearrangement joins TRBV4-2 to TRBJ2-3; TRBD2 matches at 8 bases. The CDR3 consists of 16 residues. V dropped 0 bases and J dropped 1; count of bases not matched to a gene: 3. Germline CDR1 is LGHNA and CDR2 is YNFKEQ. The CDR3 here is CASSQDGREGTDTQYF. In nucleotides, the CDR3 is TGTGCCAGCAGCCAAGATGGGCGGGAGGGCACAGATACGCAGTATTTT.

This rearrangement joins TRBV29-1 to TRBJ2-7; 9 nucleotides align to TRBD2. The V gene end was trimmed by 4 bases and the J gene end by 2 bases; junction bases not matched to a gene: 12. CDR3 length equals 16 residues. Germline lookup yields CDR1 SQVTM and CDR2 ANQGSEA. As DNA, the CDR3 is TGCAGCGTTGTGGGGGCGACTAGCGGATTTACCTACGAGCAGTACTTC. Protein product: CSVVGATSGFTYEQYF.

The V gene is TRBV10-2, the J gene TRBJ2-7; the D gene is possibly TRBD2 (6 bases). The germline V gene encodes CDR1 WSHSY and CDR2 SAAADI. The CDR3 is 14 amino acids. Trimming stripped 4 bases from V and 0 bases from J, with 10 bases between. DNA for the CDR3: TGCGCCAGCAGTGTGGGGGGTATCTCCTACGAGCAGTACTTC. Amino acid sequence: CASSVGGISYEQYF.

This chain links TRBV7-2 with TRBJ2-5; 7 bases are a match to TRBD2. Trimming at V came to 0 bases and at J to 7 bases, leaving 2 bases not matched to a gene. The CDR3 is 13 amino acids. CDR1 SGHTA and CDR2 FQGNSA come from the germline V gene. CDR3: CASSLAPSGTQYF. Written as DNA, the CDR3 is TGTGCCAGCAGCTTAGCCCCTAGCGGGACCCAGTACTTC.

The V call is TRBV11-2, the J call TRBJ2-1; 7 bases align to TRBD2. This CDR3 has 15 amino acids. CDR1 and CDR2 from the germline V gene are SGHAT and FQNNGV. J gave up 0 bases and V 8 bases, and 7 bases lay outside the gene matches. The CDR3 DNA reads TGTGCCAGCGGGATTTCTAGCGGCTCCTACAATGAGCAGTTCTTC. It codes for CASGISSGSYNEQFF. The whole variable domain, remainder taken from reference TRBV11-2 and TRBJ2-1, is EAGVAQSPRYKIIEKRQSVAFWCNPISGHATLYWYQQILGQGPKLLIQFQNNGVVDDSQLPKDRFSAERLKGVDSTLKIQPAKLEDSAVYLCASGISSGSYNEQFFGPGTRLTVL.

The chain employs TRBV5-1 and TRBJ1-1; D remains ambiguous. V lost 4 bases and J lost 0, with 19 bases in between. The CDR3 runs to 17 residues. The germline V gene encodes CDR1 SGHRS and CDR2 YFSETQ. The CDR3 region is CASSPLQGRDLNTEAFF. The CDR3 bases are TGCGCCAGCAGCCCACTACAAGGACGGGATTTGAACACTGAAGCTTTCTTT.

The chain couples TRBV25-1 to TRBJ2-5; D gene ambiguous. The length of the CDR3 is 13 residues. V dropped 3 bases and J dropped 1 base, with 6 bases sitting between them. The germline V gene encodes CDR1 MGHDK and CDR2 SYGVNS. The CDR3 nucleotides are TGTGCCAGCAGTGACAGACTCCAAGAGACCCAGTACTTC. This translates into CASSDRLQETQYF.

CDR3 in DNA: TGTGCCACCAGTTCCGGGACAGCTTTTTATAGCAATCAGCCCCAGCATTTT. It encodes CATSSGTAFYSNQPQHF. The genes are TRBV15 and TRBJ1-5, with 7 bases fitting TRBD1. Germline lookup yields CDR1 LNHNV and CDR2 YYDKDF (reference sequence). Trimming cost V 6 bases and J 0 bases; bases outside gene matches: 11. This CDR3 spans 17 amino acids.

The chain is built from TRBV5-5 and TRBJ2-7, with D possibly TRBD1 on 5 matching bases. The V end lost 0 bases, the J end lost 3 bases, and 13 bases lay between the germline ends. This CDR3 spans 15 amino acids. Germline CDR1 reads SGHKS; CDR2 reads YYEKEE (reference sequence). CDR3 nucleotide sequence: TGTGCCAGCAGCTTGGCCAGGGTTCCAATCTACGAGCAGTACTTC. Protein sequence: CASSLARVPIYEQYF.

The chain combines TRBV27 with TRBJ1-2; a weak D match, TRBD1 (5 bases). This CDR3 has 14 residues. Trimming cost V 6 bases and J 2 bases, with 13 bases left between them. Per the germline V gene, CDR1 is MNHEY and CDR2 is SMNVEV (reference sequence). CDR3 nucleotides: TGTGCCAGCAGAGCCTTTGGGGGGAACTATGGCTACACCTTC. Its protein product is CASRAFGGNYGYTF.

The rearrangement uses TRBV5-4 and TRBJ1-6, with D hard to call. V lost 0 bases and J lost 7, with 8 bases in between. The CDR3 has 14 residues. Germline CDR1 and CDR2: SGHNT and YYREEE (reference sequence). CDR3 sequence: CASSLGTGNSPLHF. The CDR3 DNA reads TGTGCCAGCAGCTTGGGGACGGGAAATTCACCCCTCCACTTT. Combining the CDR3 with reference TRBV5-4 and TRBJ1-6 gives the whole variable domain ETGVTQSPTHLIKTRGQQVTLRCSSQSGHNTVSWYQQALGQGPQFIFQYYREEENGRGNFPPRFSGLQFPNYSSELNVNALELDDSALYLCASSLGTGNSPLHFGNGTRLTVT.

The chain links TRBV4-1 to TRBJ2-1; D is undetermined. The CDR3 has 16 amino acids. V gave up 2 bases and J gave up 5 bases, with 16 bases separating them. The germline V gene has CDR1 MGHRA and CDR2 YSYEKL. The CDR3 loop is CASSQNPGSANNEQFF. In DNA form, the CDR3 reads TGCGCCAGCAGCCAAAATCCCGGGTCCGCCAACAATGAGCAGTTCTTC.

The chain couples TRBV10-2 to TRBJ1-3; D is uncertain. Germline loops: CDR1 WSHSY, CDR2 SAAADI. The CDR3 spans 16 residues. The V end was cut by 4 bases, the J end by 3 bases, with 16 bases between. CDR3 sequence reads: CASSVSRHLIGNTIYF. Written as DNA, the CDR3 is TGCGCCAGCAGTGTCAGCAGGCACCTAATTGGAAACACCATATATTTT.

This chain links TRBV6-5 with TRBJ1-1; D call uncertain. The CDR3 sequence is 15 residues long. Trimming removed 0 bases at V and 4 bases at J, with 12 bases between. CDR1 MNHEY and CDR2 SVGAGI come from the germline V gene. CDR3 nucleotides: TGTGCCAGCAGTTACTCTAGAGGGAGTGGCACTGAAGCTTTCTTT. Translating it yields CASSYSRGSGTEAFF.

J is TRBJ1-1 and V is TRBV6-1; D gene ambiguous. The CDR3 totals 13 residues. Trimming removed 7 bases from V and 0 bases from J, with 9 bases in between. In germline, CDR1 is MNHNS, CDR2 SASEGT. The CDR3: CASTYGLNTEAFF. The CDR3, as DNA: TGTGCCAGCACCTACGGTCTGAACACTGAAGCTTTCTTT.

J is TRBJ2-1 and V is TRBV9; TRBD2 agrees at 13 bases. The junction had 2 bases not matched to a gene; V was cut back by 3 bases and J by 5 bases. The CDR3 sequence is 15 residues long. Germline V lookup: CDR1 SGDLS, CDR2 YYNGEE. Written as DNA, the CDR3 is TGTGCCAGCAGCGACGGGACTAGCGGGAACAATGAGCAGTTCTTC. Protein product: CASSDGTSGNNEQFF.

For the CDR3, the DNA is TGTGCCAGCAGTTCAGGGGCAGTGGCCTACAATCAGCCCCAGCATTTT. It is translated as CASSSGAVAYNQPQHF. The chain has TRBV27 and TRBJ1-5; the D gene is possibly TRBD1 (6 bases). The V gene lost 4 bases and the J gene lost 3 bases, with 16 bases spanning the gap. Germline V gives CDR1 MNHEY, CDR2 SMNVEV (reference sequence). The CDR3 sequence is 16 residues long.

The CDR3 region has the DNA TGTGCCAGCTCACCAGCAGGGGACACTGAAGCTTTCTTT. Its protein product is CASSPAGDTEAFF. The chain uses TRBV18 and TRBJ1-1; perhaps TRBD1 as D (6 bases). CDR1 and CDR2 from the germline V gene are KGHSH and LQKENI. The CDR3 runs to 13 residues. V dropped 2 bases and J dropped 3 bases, with 7 bases sitting between them.

This rearrangement joins TRBV10-3 to TRBJ2-3; 7 nucleotides align to TRBD1. Unmatched junction bases numbered 10, after V lost 7 bases and J lost 0 bases. CDR3 length: 16 amino acids. Looked up from germline, CDR1 is ENHRY and CDR2 is SYGVKD. The CDR3 loop reads CAIKASTGDSTDTQYF. The CDR3, as DNA: TGTGCCATCAAAGCCTCAACAGGGGACAGCACAGATACGCAGTATTTT.

The genes are TRBV5-4 and TRBJ2-1; weak D call: TRBD2 (5 bases). Looked up from germline, CDR1 is SGHNT and CDR2 is YYREEE (reference sequence). The CDR3 is made up of 16 amino acids. The V gene lost 0 bases and the J gene lost 8 bases, with 18 bases spanning the gap. In nucleotides, the CDR3 is TGTGCCAGCAGCTTGGAAGGACTGGGGAATCTAGATGAGCAGTTCTTC. This encodes CASSLEGLGNLDEQFF.